This T cell receptor (beta chain) was observed in a study of long-term antiretroviral therapy in people with HIV (dated by TCRdb to 2022 to 2024). For the study in its entirety: Collection of the earliest samples took place about a decade ahead of the 2015 WHO recommendation for immediate ART, at a time when ART was typically delayed until CD4 counts fell. A retrospective serial study tested whether changes in peripheral blood TRB repertoire composition and diversity were associated with ART initiation and durable HIV suppression. From over 25 adults with confirmed HIV infection, the cohort provided fewer than 200 cryopreserved PBMC samples, gathered serially across a mean of roughly 6 years (range 1-12). Of the 25 to 30 participants with HIV, about a dozen were female. Test extractions of a monoclonal T-cell line alongside a few dozen polyclonal samples showed no cross-contamination during QIAcube processing.

To be included, a participant needed at least one PBMC sample from before ART initiation plus at least two post-ART samples. Treatment was received in the United States of America by all participants with HIV. Before DNA extraction, cryopreserved samples containing 1-10 million PBMC were thawed and washed. At the time of the earliest PBMC sample for each participant with HIV, ages ranged from roughly 23 to 60 years. Each participant contributed PBMC samples from 1-4 timepoints before ART initiation and 2-8 timepoints after ART initiation, with a median of 7 samples. For every participant, serial HIV viral load, CD4+ T-cell count, ART history and demographic data were obtained. Genomic DNA was extracted from unsorted PBMC with a Qiagen kit on a QIAcube, processed in batches of 12 samples. CDR1 and CDR2 are read off the germline V gene (reference sequence) as DFQATT and SNEGSKA. Measured from the cysteine to the phenylalanine, the CDR3 is 11 residues long. The read is trimmed to its CDR3 DNA, 33 bases read in frame from base 1. Between the V and J ends, shortened by 0 bases and 5 bases respectively, the junction contains 3 bases.

Sequencing of the TRB variable region was done with the immunoSEQ hsTCRB v3.0 assay at survey level resolution. The target sequencing depth for TRB was roughly 35,000-50,000 T-cell genomes per sample. An Illumina MiSeq with a v3 150-cycle kit was used to sequence the pooled TRB libraries. Per the source publication's procedure: Repertoire analysis was run in R within a reproducible Nextflow workflow that covered QC, data transformation and analysis. LymphoSeq2, an R package for AIRR-Seq data exploration, was used to implement custom analyses. Several samples that produced fewer than 5000 total TRB sequences were removed, so some 180 HIV repertoires were analyzed. Among the roughly 200 retained HIV repertoires, some 60 were collected before ART initiation and approximately 130 after ART initiation. Repertoires were downsampled to 5000 TRB nucleotide sequences, and summary statistics were averaged over 100 downsampling iterations. The analysis kept only TRB sequences whose CDR3 regions were at least seven amino acids long. A Shannon entropy-derived clonality score and the Gini coefficient were used to measure diversity. In the repertoire networks, any two of the top 5000 CDR3 amino acid sequences were linked whenever the two sequences differed by an edit distance of one. Antigen specificity groups and MHC restriction were predicted for TRB CDR3 amino acid sequences with GLIPH2. To flag known CMV, EBV, HIV or tissue antigen associations, CDR3 amino acid sequences were matched against VDJdb and McPAS-TCR. Pre-ART, post-ART and control groups were compared with Wilcoxon signed-rank tests and Holm-Bonferroni correction. Here the immuneACCESS table is served through TCRdb, limited to in-frame sequences with V and J called. Missing clones are a known gap in these copies; in checked studies unresolved V genes cover under half, and the rest lacks a known reason. V and J calls and clone size come straight from that table; D and trimming were deduced from the DNA. This sample is represented by approximately 12,000 clones; roughly 82% of them were singletons. The ten largest clones represent 15% to 20% of the sample.

Comments on this clone: Its antigen is still unknown. Per-nucleotide qualities are absent, and no much larger clonotype sits a single base away.

General conclusions and limits of the study: ART initiation was associated with a significant increase in TRB diversity, but diversity stayed significantly below transplant donor controls even after long-term ART. CDR3 length ranges in HIV repertoires were narrower than in controls, and network structure suggested an antigen-experienced repertoire with only a slight naive shift after ART. The samples were dated from about 2003 to 2018, and the ART regimens that were used may be less effective than current ART regimens. Owing to limited PBMC availability, only the TCR beta chain was sequenced, without alpha chain pairing. Expanded TRB clones identified before ART initiation dominated the repertoire at all time points, although this dominance fluctuated and declined in many PLHIV after ART. Unsorted PBMC were profiled instead of sorted CD4+ and CD8+ T cells because pre-ART samples had limited cell numbers. Inferences about post-ART repertoire changes were limited because no data were available on ART adherence, viral resistance or therapy changes.

Recombination joined TRBV20-1 with TRBJ2-3; the D gene cannot be named for sure. The source was unsorted PBMCs, collected roughly 8.1 years after starting antiretroviral therapy. This TCR came from a man aged 45-60 years with HIV. The DNA sequence reads TGCAGTGCTAGAGACCTAGATACGCAGTATTTT. This translates into CSARDLDTQYF.